This TCR beta chain originates from a study of blood T cell repertoires in COVID-19. Overall study: Specimens from acute and convalescent COVID-19 originated in the United States, Italy and Spain. Nucleic acid was either cDNA or gDNA, and it came from T cells, B-cell-depleted T cells, or PBMCs.

Original processing notes: Estimates of nucleated cell counts were drawn from the amplification of reference gene primers. Libraries were prepared by immunoSEQ multiplex PCR; TCRdb keeps only in-frame clonotypes and omits some of them. That table is the source of V, J and clone size, and D and trimming were worked out from the DNA. The top ten clones hold 2.9% of a sample with around 200,000 clones, 83% of them seen once. The table lists this clone with a few counts. The CDR3 length is 17 residues. Trimming took 5 bases from V and 0 from J, leaving 18 bases between them. Germline assignment: CDR1 MNHEY and CDR2 SVGEGT.

The specimen was peripheral blood. The receptor's source is a man aged 50 to 59 with active or convalescent COVID-19. The J gene is TRBJ2-3, the V gene TRBV6-2 or TRBV6-3; no reliable D call. CDR3 nucleotide sequence: TGTGCCAGCAGTACCTCCCCGCCACATTATAGCACAGATACGCAGTATTTT. It yields the protein CASSTSPPHYSTDTQYF.